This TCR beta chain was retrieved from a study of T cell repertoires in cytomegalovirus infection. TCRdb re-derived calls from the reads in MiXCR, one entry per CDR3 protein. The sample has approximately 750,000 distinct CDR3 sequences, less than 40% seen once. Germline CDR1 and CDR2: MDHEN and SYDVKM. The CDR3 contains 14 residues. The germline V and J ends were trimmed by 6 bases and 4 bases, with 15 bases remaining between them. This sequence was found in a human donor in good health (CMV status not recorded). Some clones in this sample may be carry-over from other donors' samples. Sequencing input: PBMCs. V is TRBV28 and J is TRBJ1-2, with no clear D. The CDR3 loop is CASSPYQNLYGYTF. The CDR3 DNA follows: TGTGCCAGCAGCCCATATCAAAACCTCTATGGCTACACCTTC.